This TCR beta chain was identified in a study of identical twins. This clonotype was observed many times. Its antigen is unidentified. The CDR3 totals 15 residues. Germline V lookup: CDR1 SEHNR, CDR2 FQNEAQ (reference sequence). V dropped 2 bases and J dropped 9 bases, with 14 bases sitting between them. Template switching, a step in the protocol, added a universal primer site, and cDNA carried unique molecular identifiers. TCRdb re-called the 5' RACE reads through MiXCR, storing one row per CDR3 protein. The sample carries 310,000 or so distinct CDR3 sequences, more than 6.5% recorded once. Study observations and caveats: Out-of-frame alpha sequences common to twins exhibited a surplus of low generation probability.

The data also belong to a second study, concerning yellow fever vaccine responses in identical twins.

Sequenced material: memory (CD45RO+) T cells sorted from blood. The chain employs TRBV7-9 and TRBJ1-6; D is ambiguous. This TCR was recovered from a woman between 18 and 29 years old in good health. The CDR3 DNA sequence: TGTGCCAGCAGCTTACGGCAGGTCGGTAGTTCACCCCTCCACTTT. This sequence encodes CASSLRQVGSSPLHF.